This TCR beta chain was documented in a study of beta chain features in type 1 diabetes. Findings and caveats of the study: Shortening that was moderate but significant affected the TCRB CDR3s of Type 1 diabetes patients in all four CD4+ subsets.

The germline CDR1 and CDR2 sequences are SGHTA and FQGNSA. Trimming removed 8 bases at V and 12 bases at J, with 22 bases between. The CDR3 extends over 13 amino acids. Isolated RNA was reverse transcribed in full, so expressed TCRB transcripts were sequenced. The protocol was immunoSEQ multiplex PCR, while the TCRdb copy is restricted to in-frame clones and leaves out a portion. The sample shows about 230,000 clones, 16% of them seen only once. This clone was seen only a few times. Its antigen is unidentified. The sample was naive CD4+ T cells from blood. The rearrangement joins TRBV7-2 to TRBJ1-2; D is possibly TRBD1 (5 bases). The receptor comes from a man aged 30 to 45 with type 1 diabetes. Here the CDR3 reads CASASSEGKGNTF. In nucleotides, the CDR3 is TGTGCCAGCGCCTCGAGCGAGGGGAAAGGAAACACCTTC.